This T cell receptor (beta chain) is from a study of human T cells and chemical hapten exposure. Overall study context: Chiefly female patients presented with alopecia areata, totalis or universalis.

This clonotype was recorded a few times. Antigen: not known. Stated time point: patch test 1, 2 weeks after DPC sensitization. Specified treatment: therapeutic diphenylcyclopropenone sensitization with weekly scalp DPC. Notes on the study in general: Significantly greater numbers of large CDR3 similarity clusters came from expanded TCRs than from controls.

Trimming cost V 0 bases and J 5 bases, with 10 bases left between them. The CDR3 length is 14 residues. Germline loops: CDR1 SGHAT, CDR2 FQNNGV. TCRdb ran MiXCR on the RACE reads and lists one entry per CDR3 protein. The sample carries roughly 360,000 distinct CDR3 sequences, 4.8% recorded once. The clonotype originates from a woman between 50 and 59 years old with alopecia areata. Some clones in this sample may be carry-over from other donors' samples. This chain uses TRBV11-2 with TRBJ1-1, with D hard to call. Sample: whole blood, taken in connection with sensitization to the hapten diphenylcyclopropenone (DPC). For the CDR3, the DNA is TGTGCCAGCAGCTTAGATACTAGGAGTACTGAAGCTTTCTTT. Translation: CASSLDTRSTEAFF. The variable domain in full, with the rest retrieved from reference TRBV11-2 and TRBJ1-1, is EAGVAQSPRYKIIEKRQSVAFWCNPISGHATLYWYQQILGQGPKLLIQFQNNGVVDDSQLPKDRFSAERLKGVDSTLKIQPAKLEDSAVYLCASSLDTRSTEAFFGQGTRLTVV.